This TCR beta chain was sequenced in a study of neurological immune-mediated disorders. TCRdb fed the 5' RACE reads into MiXCR, producing one record per CDR3 protein. This table has tens of thousands of distinct CDR3 sequences, roughly 5% appearing once. Germline loops: CDR1 SGHRS, CDR2 YFSETQ. The ends lost 4 bases at V and 1 base at J; junction bases unmatched: 2. This CDR3 has 15 residues. This clonotype is medium-sized. The sample consisted of CD4+ T cells from blood. The chain joins TRBV5-1 to TRBJ1-4; 9 nucleotides match TRBD1. This TCR was sampled from a man aged 18-30 years in good health. CDR3 in amino acids: CASSATGGTNEKLFF. Written as DNA, the CDR3 is TGCGCCAGCAGCGCGACAGGGGGAACTAATGAAAAACTGTTTTTT.